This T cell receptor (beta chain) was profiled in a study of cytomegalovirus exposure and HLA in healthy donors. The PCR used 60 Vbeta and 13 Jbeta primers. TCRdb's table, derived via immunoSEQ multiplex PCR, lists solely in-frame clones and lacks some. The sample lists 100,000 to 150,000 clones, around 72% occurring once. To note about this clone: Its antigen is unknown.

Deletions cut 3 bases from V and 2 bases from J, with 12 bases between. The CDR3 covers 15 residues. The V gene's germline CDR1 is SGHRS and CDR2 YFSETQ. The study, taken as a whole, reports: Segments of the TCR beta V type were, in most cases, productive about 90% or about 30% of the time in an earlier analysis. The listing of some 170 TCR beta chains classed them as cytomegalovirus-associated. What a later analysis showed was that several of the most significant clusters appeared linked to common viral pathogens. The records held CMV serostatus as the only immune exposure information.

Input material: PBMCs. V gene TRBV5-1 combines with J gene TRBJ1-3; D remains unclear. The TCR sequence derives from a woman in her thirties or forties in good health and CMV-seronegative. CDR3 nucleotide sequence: TGCGCCAGCAGCTCATCGACTGTGGCTGGAAACACCATATATTTT. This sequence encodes CASSSSTVAGNTIYF.